These 3 T cell receptor beta chains share one sample of origin, sequenced in a study of blood T cells in healthy people across ages. A J-beta primer mix and a sample-barcoded 5' primer were used in a second PCR of roughly 6 to 11 cycles. MiXCR was run by TCRdb on the 5' RACE reads, yielding one entry per CDR3 protein. The table shows some 780,000 distinct CDR3 sequences, with roughly three fifths occurring only once. The material sequenced was blood. These receptors all stem from a man aged 35 to 55 in good health.

The chain employs TRBV20-1 and TRBJ1-5; D possibly corresponds to TRBD1 (5 bases). This CDR3 comprises 13 residues. Deletions cut 6 bases from V and 4 bases from J, with 13 bases between. In germline, CDR1 is DFQATT, CDR2 SNEGSKA (reference sequence). CDR3 in DNA: TGCAGTGCCCAAAGGGGCAGAAATCAGCCCCAGCATTTT. Protein sequence: CSAQRGRNQPQHF.

The chain is built from TRBV27 and TRBJ2-1, with 11 nucleotides matching TRBD2. V lost 5 bases, J lost 4 bases, and 7 bases stayed unmatched. In germline, CDR1 is MNHEY, CDR2 SMNVEV (reference sequence). The length of the CDR3 is 16 residues. The DNA of the CDR3 is TGTGCCAGCAGTCGGACACTAGCGGGAGCTTACAATGAGCAGTTCTTC. As protein: CASSRTLAGAYNEQFF.

The chain carries TRBV6-1 and TRBJ2-3; TRBD1 agrees at 10 bases. Germline CDR1 and CDR2: MNHNS and SASEGT. V lost 5 bases and J lost 3; bases outside the gene matches: 17. The CDR3 is 19 amino acids. The CDR3 DNA reads as TGTGCCAGCAGTCGCGGACAGGGGGTGTTGTTAGCCGGGACAGATACGCAGTATTTT. Translation: CASSRGQGVLLAGTDTQYF.